The 7 T cell receptor beta chains below come from one sample, sequenced in a study of blood T cell repertoires in COVID-19. Using immunoSEQ multiplex PCR, the repertoire was profiled, and TCRdb retains in-frame clones only, with some absent. This table holds tens of thousands of clones, more than 85% found once. Sequences were obtained from peripheral blood. These TCRs come from a human donor with active COVID-19. The donor label of this sample is uncertain.

This chain joins TRBV3-1 (or the pseudogene TRBV3-2) and TRBJ2-3; a weak D match, TRBD2 (6 bases). The CDR3 runs 13 residues. Germline V lookup: CDR1 LGHDT, CDR2 YNNKEL (reference sequence). Trimming stripped 0 bases from V and 7 bases from J, with 8 bases between. Written as DNA, the CDR3 is TGTGCCAGCAGCCAAGAGGGAGGAAATACGCAGTATTTT. Translating it yields CASSQEGGNTQYF.

This CDR3 reads CATSDRAARGNTNPNTEAFF. CDR3 DNA: TGTGCCACCAGTGATAGGGCGGCGCGGGGAAACACGAACCCGAACACTGAAGCTTTCTTT. J is TRBJ1-1 and V is TRBV24-1; D unresolved. Deletions cut 3 bases from V and 1 base from J, with 26 bases between. CDR3 length equals 20 residues. CDR1 is KGHDR, CDR2 SFDVKD, per germline.

V and J are TRBV19 and TRBJ1-1; D ambiguous. Germline V gene sequence: CDR1 LNHDA, CDR2 SQIVND (reference sequence). The CDR3 has 15 amino acids. Deletions cut 7 bases from V and 0 bases from J, with 15 bases between. CDR3 protein: CASKRTEFMNTEAFF. In nucleotides, the CDR3 is TGTGCCAGTAAGCGGACCGAGTTCATGAACACTGAAGCTTTCTTT.

The V and J genes are TRBV9 and TRBJ2-5; 8 positions match TRBD2. From germline, CDR1 is SGDLS and CDR2 YYNGEE. This CDR3 is built from 18 residues. The junction had 10 bases not matched to a gene; V was cut back by 0 bases and J by 0 bases. This CDR3 reads CASSVGVGSGGHQETQYF. The DNA of the CDR3 is TGTGCCAGCAGCGTAGGGGTCGGCAGCGGGGGCCACCAAGAGACCCAGTACTTC.

This clone was observed a handful of times. The identical CDR3 is also encoded by other nucleotide sequences in the sample. The chain is built from TRBV5-4 and TRBJ2-7, with unresolved D. Germline V gene sequence: CDR1 SGHNT, CDR2 YYREEE (reference sequence). Deletions cut 0 bases from V and 4 bases from J, with 8 bases between. The CDR3 loop spans 13 amino acids. The CDR3 DNA follows: TGTGCCAGCAGCTTGGCCGGGTCGTACGAGCAGTACTTC. Encoded protein: CASSLAGSYEQYF.

V gene TRBV19 combines with J gene TRBJ1-2; 7 bases are a match to TRBD1. V trimming: 8 bases; J trimming: 5 bases; junction bases outside the gene matches: 8. CDR1 LNHDA and CDR2 SQIVND come from the germline V gene (reference sequence). The CDR3 is 13 amino acids. The CDR3 reads CASEGQREYGYTF. The CDR3 DNA follows: TGTGCCAGTGAGGGACAGCGCGAGTATGGCTACACCTTC. Based on the CDR3 plus reference TRBV19 and TRBJ1-2, the full variable domain is DGGITQSPKYLFRKEGQNVTLSCEQNLNHDAMYWYRQDPGQGLRLIYYSQIVNDFQKGDIAEGYSVSREKKESFPLTVTSAQKNPTAFYLCASEGQREYGYTFGSGTRLTVV.

CDR3 region: CASKLSGELFF. CDR3 sequence (DNA): TGTGCCAGTAAGCTGTCCGGGGAGCTGTTTTTT. This rearrangement joins TRBV12-3 or TRBV12-4 to TRBJ2-2; no clear D gene. V was shortened by 9 bases and J by 6 bases, with 8 bases between the two germline ends. This CDR3 has 11 amino acids.